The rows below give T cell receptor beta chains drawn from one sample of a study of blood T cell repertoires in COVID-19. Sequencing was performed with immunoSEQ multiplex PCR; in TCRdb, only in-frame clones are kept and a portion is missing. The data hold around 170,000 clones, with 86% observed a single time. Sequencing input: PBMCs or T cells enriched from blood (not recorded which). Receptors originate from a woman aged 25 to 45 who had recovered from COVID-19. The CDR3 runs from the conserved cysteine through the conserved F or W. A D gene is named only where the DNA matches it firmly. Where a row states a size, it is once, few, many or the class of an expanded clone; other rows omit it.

CDR3nt: TGCGCCAGCGTCAACCCGGGACAGGGGTTTGGCTACACCTTC; CDR3aa: CASVNPGQGFGYTF; abundance: .; v_gene: TRBV10-2; d_gene: TRBD1; j_gene: TRBJ1-2
CDR3nt: TGTGCCAGCAGCCCCCAGACAGGGGGCGAACCCCTCCACTTT; CDR3aa: CASSPQTGGEPLHF; abundance: once; v_gene: TRBV7-2; d_gene: TRBD1; j_gene: TRBJ1-6
CDR3nt: TGTGCCAGCAGCGACCTTGACGCTAGCTTTGAAGCTTTCTTT; CDR3aa: CASSDLDASFEAFF; abundance: .; v_gene: TRBV5-6; d_gene: .; j_gene: TRBJ1-1
CDR3nt: TGTGCCAGCAGCCCTAAGGGACTAGCGGGAGAAAAAGGGCACGAGCAGTACTTC; CDR3aa: CASSPKGLAGEKGHEQYF; abundance: .; v_gene: TRBV3-1/TRBV3-2; d_gene: TRBD2; j_gene: TRBJ2-7
CDR3nt: TGTGCCAGCGTAGAAACAGGGTCTCGTGGCACAGATACGCAGTATTTT; CDR3aa: CASVETGSRGTDTQYF; abundance: once; v_gene: TRBV28; d_gene: .; j_gene: TRBJ2-3
CDR3nt: TGTGCCAGCAGCCCTCACGGACTAGAGAACTACGAGCAGTACTTC; CDR3aa: CASSPHGLENYEQYF; abundance: .; v_gene: TRBV7-3; d_gene: TRBD2; j_gene: TRBJ2-7
CDR3nt: TGTGCCAGCAGCTTACGGGCCGGGACAGGGGCCTACGAGCAGTACTTC; CDR3aa: CASSLRAGTGAYEQYF; abundance: .; v_gene: TRBV7-6; d_gene: TRBD1; j_gene: TRBJ2-7
CDR3nt: TGTGCCAGCAGCGTAGAAGGGGGCCCCACTGAAGCTTTCTTT; CDR3aa: CASSVEGGPTEAFF; abundance: .; v_gene: TRBV9; d_gene: TRBD1; j_gene: TRBJ1-1
CDR3nt: TGTGCCAGCAGTTTAGTGCGTCGCGGGCGCTCGAACACCGGGGAGCTGTTTTTT; CDR3aa: CASSLVRRGRSNTGELFF; abundance: .; v_gene: TRBV28; d_gene: .; j_gene: TRBJ2-2
CDR3nt: TGTGCCAGCAGTTACTTAGGAGCGGGAGGCGACAATGAGCAGTTCTTC; CDR3aa: CASSYLGAGGDNEQFF; abundance: .; v_gene: TRBV6-5; d_gene: TRBD2; j_gene: TRBJ2-1
CDR3nt: TGTGCCAGTAGTAGCGGAGCAGGGGCTGAGCAGTTCTTC; CDR3aa: CASSSGAGAEQFF; abundance: .; v_gene: TRBV19; d_gene: .; j_gene: TRBJ2-1
CDR3nt: TGTGCCAGCAGCTTCGGGGGGGTTGGGAACACTGAAGCTTTCTTT; CDR3aa: CASSFGGVGNTEAFF; abundance: few; v_gene: TRBV13; d_gene: .; j_gene: TRBJ1-1
CDR3nt: TGTGCCAGCAGTGCACCGGGACAGGGACGAGAAAAACTGTTTTTT; CDR3aa: CASSAPGQGREKLFF; abundance: few; v_gene: TRBV28; d_gene: TRBD1; j_gene: TRBJ1-4
CDR3nt: TGTGCCAGCAGCCAACCGGGACAGGGCTCAGATACGCAGTATTTT; CDR3aa: CASSQPGQGSDTQYF; abundance: .; v_gene: TRBV7-9; d_gene: TRBD1; j_gene: TRBJ2-3
CDR3nt: TGTGCCAGCAGTTTATCGACTAGCGGGCCTAATTCATTTCAGTACTTC; CDR3aa: CASSLSTSGPNSFQYF; abundance: few; v_gene: TRBV27; d_gene: TRBD2; j_gene: TRBJ2-7
CDR3nt: TGTGCCTGGAGTGTCATAACAGGTTTTAATGAAAAACTGTTTTTT; CDR3aa: CAWSVITGFNEKLFF; abundance: .; v_gene: TRBV30; d_gene: .; j_gene: TRBJ1-4
CDR3nt: TGTGCCAGCAGCCCAGGACTAGCGATATCCTACGAGCAGTACTTC; CDR3aa: CASSPGLAISYEQYF; abundance: .; v_gene: TRBV27; d_gene: TRBD2; j_gene: TRBJ2-7
CDR3nt: TGCGCCAGCAGCTTGGACAGCTCTAGCACAGATACGCAGTATTTT; CDR3aa: CASSLDSSSTDTQYF; abundance: .; v_gene: TRBV5-1; d_gene: .; j_gene: TRBJ2-3
CDR3nt: TGTGCCAGCAGCGAAGGACAGAGTGAAGCTTTCTTT; CDR3aa: CASSEGQSEAFF; abundance: .; v_gene: TRBV2; d_gene: .; j_gene: TRBJ1-1
CDR3nt: TGTGCCAGCAGTATGAGGAATGAGCAGTTCTTC; CDR3aa: CASSMRNEQFF; abundance: once; v_gene: TRBV6-5; d_gene: .; j_gene: TRBJ2-1
CDR3nt: TGTGCCAGCAGTGAAACCGGACAGAATGAGCAGTTCTTC; CDR3aa: CASSETGQNEQFF; abundance: .; v_gene: TRBV2; d_gene: .; j_gene: TRBJ2-1
CDR3nt: TGTGCCAGCAGCCTTAGCGGAGTTCACAATGAGCAGTTCTTC; CDR3aa: CASSLSGVHNEQFF; abundance: .; v_gene: TRBV6-5; d_gene: .; j_gene: TRBJ2-1
CDR3nt: TGTGCCAGCAGCCCTTTACGTTTGGGACAGAGCTCTGGGGCCAACGTCCTGACTTTC; CDR3aa: CASSPLRLGQSSGANVLTF; abundance: .; v_gene: TRBV5-8; d_gene: TRBD1; j_gene: TRBJ2-6
CDR3nt: TGCGCCAGCAACCTTGGGGGACTGGGGGCCGGGGAGCTGTTTTTT; CDR3aa: CASNLGGLGAGELFF; abundance: few; v_gene: TRBV5-1; d_gene: .; j_gene: TRBJ2-2
CDR3nt: TGTGCCAGCAGCCCACAATACCAGCCGGGACTAGCGGGAGCCCGAGAGACCCAGTACTTC; CDR3aa: CASSPQYQPGLAGARETQYF; abundance: .; v_gene: TRBV3-1/TRBV3-2; d_gene: TRBD2; j_gene: TRBJ2-5
CDR3nt: TGTGCCAGCAGTCAAGCGGGAGGGGCCAATGAGCAGTTCTTC; CDR3aa: CASSQAGGANEQFF; abundance: .; v_gene: TRBV7-3; d_gene: TRBD2; j_gene: TRBJ2-1
CDR3nt: TGTGCCAGCTCCCCGGCGGGACTCACCTACGAGCAGTACTTC; CDR3aa: CASSPAGLTYEQYF; abundance: .; v_gene: TRBV9; d_gene: .; j_gene: TRBJ2-7
CDR3nt: TGTGCTACGAGTAGGGGACAGGGGGTCGATGAGCAGTTCTTC; CDR3aa: CATSRGQGVDEQFF; abundance: .; v_gene: TRBV19; d_gene: TRBD1; j_gene: TRBJ2-1
CDR3nt: TGTGCCACCAGCAGAGTAAGGGCTAGCGGCACAGATACGCAGTATTTT; CDR3aa: CATSRVRASGTDTQYF; abundance: .; v_gene: TRBV15; d_gene: .; j_gene: TRBJ2-3
CDR3nt: TGTGCCACCACTAGGGGAGGCGGGAGGGCCTCATACGAGCAGTACTTC; CDR3aa: CATTRGGGRASYEQYF; abundance: .; v_gene: TRBV27; d_gene: TRBD2; j_gene: TRBJ2-7
CDR3nt: TGTGCCTGGAGCCATCGACTAGCGGGAACGGATACGCAGTATTTT; CDR3aa: CAWSHRLAGTDTQYF; abundance: .; v_gene: TRBV30; d_gene: TRBD2; j_gene: TRBJ2-3
CDR3nt: TGTGCCATCAGTGAGCCGGGACAGGGGAACTATGGCTACACCTTC; CDR3aa: CAISEPGQGNYGYTF; abundance: once; v_gene: TRBV10-3; d_gene: TRBD1; j_gene: TRBJ1-2
CDR3nt: TGTGCCAGTCTTCTTTCCGGGACAGGGACGGCCGTCTATGGCTACACCTTC; CDR3aa: CASLLSGTGTAVYGYTF; abundance: .; v_gene: TRBV19; d_gene: TRBD1; j_gene: TRBJ1-2
CDR3nt: TGTGCCAGTAAGCTAGTAGCGGGCAATGAGCAGTTCTTC; CDR3aa: CASKLVAGNEQFF; abundance: .; v_gene: TRBV19; d_gene: TRBD2; j_gene: TRBJ2-1
CDR3nt: TGTGCCAGCAGCCCGGAAGCGGGAGGGGTGAACATTCAGTACTTC; CDR3aa: CASSPEAGGVNIQYF; abundance: .; v_gene: TRBV4-2; d_gene: TRBD2; j_gene: TRBJ2-4
CDR3nt: TGTGCCAGCAGTGAAGAAGTACTAGCGACCTACAATGAGCAGTTCTTC; CDR3aa: CASSEEVLATYNEQFF; abundance: .; v_gene: TRBV6-1; d_gene: TRBD2; j_gene: TRBJ2-1
CDR3nt: TGTGCCAGCAGTTCCGGGACTAGCGGGGGACAAGAGACCCAGTACTTC; CDR3aa: CASSSGTSGGQETQYF; abundance: .; v_gene: TRBV28; d_gene: TRBD2; j_gene: TRBJ2-5
CDR3nt: TGTGCCACCAGTGGATCGGCAGGTGTTTCTACTGGGGCCAACGTCCTGACTTTC; CDR3aa: CATSGSAGVSTGANVLTF; abundance: .; v_gene: TRBV24-1; d_gene: .; j_gene: TRBJ2-6
CDR3nt: TGTGCCAGCAGCTGGAGGCGGACTAGAGGGACGGATGAGCAGTTCTTC; CDR3aa: CASSWRRTRGTDEQFF; abundance: .; v_gene: TRBV7-8; d_gene: TRBD2; j_gene: TRBJ2-1
CDR3nt: TGTGCCAGCAAAAAATACCGGGACTCATATTCACCCCTCCACTTT; CDR3aa: CASKKYRDSYSPLHF; abundance: .; v_gene: TRBV6-5; d_gene: .; j_gene: TRBJ1-6
CDR3nt: TGTGCCAGTAGTGGGACAGTGAACACTGAAGCTTTCTTT; CDR3aa: CASSGTVNTEAFF; abundance: .; v_gene: TRBV19; d_gene: TRBD1; j_gene: TRBJ1-1
CDR3nt: TGCGCCAGCAGCAACGAAGACATGACAGATACGCAGTATTTT; CDR3aa: CASSNEDMTDTQYF; abundance: once; v_gene: TRBV5-1; d_gene: .; j_gene: TRBJ2-3
CDR3nt: TGTGCCAGCAATTTCGTGGGGACAGGGCCAATGACCTATAATTCACCCCTCCACTTT; CDR3aa: CASNFVGTGPMTYNSPLHF; abundance: few; v_gene: TRBV21-1; d_gene: .; j_gene: TRBJ1-6
CDR3nt: TGTGCCAGCAGCTCCGGGACAGGGGTTAGGGAGCAGTACTTC; CDR3aa: CASSSGTGVREQYF; abundance: .; v_gene: TRBV7-2; d_gene: TRBD1; j_gene: TRBJ2-7
CDR3nt: TGTGCCTGGAGTGTATCCTCCCAGACGGCAGGGTATCAGCCCCAGCATTTT; CDR3aa: CAWSVSSQTAGYQPQHF; abundance: .; v_gene: TRBV30; d_gene: .; j_gene: TRBJ1-5
CDR3nt: TGTGCCAGCAGCTTCCCTCGGAGTGGCCTATGGGGAAACACCATATATTTT; CDR3aa: CASSFPRSGLWGNTIYF; abundance: .; v_gene: TRBV9; d_gene: .; j_gene: TRBJ1-3
CDR3nt: TGCGCCAGCAGCCACTCTGGGCAGGGGGCGTACGAGCAGTACTTC; CDR3aa: CASSHSGQGAYEQYF; abundance: .; v_gene: TRBV4-1; d_gene: TRBD1; j_gene: TRBJ2-7
CDR3nt: TGCGCCAGCAGCCATTACCAGGGCGGGGGGCAGCCCCAGCATTTT; CDR3aa: CASSHYQGGGQPQHF; abundance: once; v_gene: TRBV4-1; d_gene: .; j_gene: TRBJ1-5
CDR3nt: TGTGCCAGCAGCTTATCAGTTGCGGGCGGCGAGCAGTACTTC; CDR3aa: CASSLSVAGGEQYF; abundance: .; v_gene: TRBV7-9; d_gene: .; j_gene: TRBJ2-7